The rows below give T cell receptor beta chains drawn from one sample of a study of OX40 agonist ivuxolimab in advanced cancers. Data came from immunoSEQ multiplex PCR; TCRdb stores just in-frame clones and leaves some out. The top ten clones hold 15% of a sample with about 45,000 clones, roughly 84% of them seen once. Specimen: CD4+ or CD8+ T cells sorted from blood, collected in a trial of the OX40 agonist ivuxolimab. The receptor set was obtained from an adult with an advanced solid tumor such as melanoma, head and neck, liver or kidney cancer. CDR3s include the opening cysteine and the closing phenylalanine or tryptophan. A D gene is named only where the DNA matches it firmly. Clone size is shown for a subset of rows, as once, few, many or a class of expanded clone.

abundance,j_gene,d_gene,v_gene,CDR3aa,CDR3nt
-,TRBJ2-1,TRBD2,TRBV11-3,CASSLAIGTRNYNEQFF,TGTGCCAGCAGCTTAGCTATCGGGACTAGGAACTACAATGAGCAGTTCTTC
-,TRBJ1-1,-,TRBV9,CASSGELNTEAFF,TGTGCCAGCAGCGGGGAGTTGAACACTGAAGCTTTCTTT
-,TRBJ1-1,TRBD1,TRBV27,CASSLGRGRGAFF,TGTGCCAGCAGTTTAGGGAGGGGGCGCGGAGCTTTCTTT
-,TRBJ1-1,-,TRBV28,CASSLSRLKGLHTEAFF,TGTGCCAGCAGTTTATCTCGTTTGAAGGGGCTGCACACTGAAGCTTTCTTT
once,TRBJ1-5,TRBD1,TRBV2,CASSTQGALRGPQHF,TGTGCCAGCTCTACGCAGGGGGCCCTGAGGGGACCCCAGCATTTT
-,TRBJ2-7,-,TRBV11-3,CASSLVAGSHEQYF,TGTGCCAGCAGCTTAGTAGCAGGGTCCCACGAGCAGTACTTC
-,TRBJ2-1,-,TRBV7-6,CASSLYPGNEQFF,TGTGCCAGCAGCCTCTACCCAGGGAATGAGCAGTTCTTC
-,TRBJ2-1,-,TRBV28,CASSLRGTVNEQFF,TGTGCCAGCAGTTTACGCGGGACAGTCAATGAGCAGTTCTTC
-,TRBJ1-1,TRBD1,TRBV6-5,CASAPSGTGGRGAFF,TGTGCCAGCGCCCCGTCCGGGACAGGGGGCCGAGGAGCTTTCTTT
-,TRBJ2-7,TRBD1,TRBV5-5,CASSGGRGQGSYEQYF,TGTGCCAGCAGCGGCGGGCGAGGACAGGGGTCCTACGAGCAGTACTTC
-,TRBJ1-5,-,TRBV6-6,CASSYSGGQSQPQHF,TGTGCCAGCAGTTACTCGGGGGGACAAAGTCAGCCCCAGCATTTT
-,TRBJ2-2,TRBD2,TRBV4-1,CASSHLAGGTGELFF,TGCGCCAGCAGCCATCTAGCGGGTGGCACCGGGGAGCTGTTTTTT
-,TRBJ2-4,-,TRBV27,CASSSNREVGNIQYF,TGTGCCAGCAGTTCCAACAGGGAGGTAGGGAACATTCAGTACTTC
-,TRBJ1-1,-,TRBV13,CASSLVGGTEAFF,TGTGCCAGCAGCTTAGTAGGGGGCACTGAAGCTTTCTTT